This T cell receptor (beta chain) comes out of a study of blood T cell repertoires in COVID-19. In the original analysis: Researchers report that nucleated cell counts were estimated from reference gene primer amplification. Sequenced by immunoSEQ multiplex PCR; TCRdb stores in-frame clones only, minus some. V, J and clone size derive from that table, while D and trimming were established from the DNA sequence. The sample consists of about 140,000 clones, around 86% of them appearing once. The CDR3 has 13 amino acids. V was pared by 5 bases and J by 2 bases, with 2 bases of the junction left unmatched. Per germline, CDR1 LNHDA and CDR2 SQIVND (reference sequence). Donors were grouped by their self-reported clinical history. What the recovered Cohort 3 donors had was two negative PCRs, clearance, or symptom resolution.

Sequencing used PBMCs or T cells enriched from blood (not recorded which). The clonotype was recovered from a man in his sixties who had recovered from COVID-19. The chain has TRBV19 and TRBJ2-7; 8 bases agree with TRBD1. DNA of the CDR3: TGTGCCAGTAGTGACAGGGGAACCTACGAGCAGTACTTC. This gives the protein CASSDRGTYEQYF.